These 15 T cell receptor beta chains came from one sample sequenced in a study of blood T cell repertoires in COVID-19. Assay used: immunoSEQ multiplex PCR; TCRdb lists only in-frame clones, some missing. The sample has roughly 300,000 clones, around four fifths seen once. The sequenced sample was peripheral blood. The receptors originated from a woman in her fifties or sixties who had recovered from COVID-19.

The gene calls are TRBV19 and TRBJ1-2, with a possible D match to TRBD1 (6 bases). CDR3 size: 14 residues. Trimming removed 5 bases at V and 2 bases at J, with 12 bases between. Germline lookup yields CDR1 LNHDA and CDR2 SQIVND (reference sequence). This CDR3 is CASSDQGRNYGYTF. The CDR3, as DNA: TGTGCCAGTAGTGATCAGGGGAGAAACTATGGCTACACCTTC.

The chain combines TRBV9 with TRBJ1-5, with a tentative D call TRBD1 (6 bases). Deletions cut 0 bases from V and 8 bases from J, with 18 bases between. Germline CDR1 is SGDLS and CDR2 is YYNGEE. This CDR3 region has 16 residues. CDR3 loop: CASSVGTQQGIEPQHF. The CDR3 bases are TGTGCCAGCAGCGTAGGGACTCAACAGGGAATAGAGCCCCAGCATTTT.

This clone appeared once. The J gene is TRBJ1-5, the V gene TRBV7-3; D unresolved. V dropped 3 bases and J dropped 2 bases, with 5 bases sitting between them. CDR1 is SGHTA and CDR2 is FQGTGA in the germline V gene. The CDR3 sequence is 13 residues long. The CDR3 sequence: CASSFTGNQPQHF. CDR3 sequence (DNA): TGTGCCAGCAGCTTCACAGGCAATCAGCCCCAGCATTTT.

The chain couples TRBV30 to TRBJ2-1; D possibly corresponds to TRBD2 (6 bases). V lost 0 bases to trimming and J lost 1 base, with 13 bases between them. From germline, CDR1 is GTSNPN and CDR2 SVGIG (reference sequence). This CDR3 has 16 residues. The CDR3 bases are TGTGCCTGGAGTGTGCTGAGCGGGCGTTCCTACAATGAGCAGTTCTTC. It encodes CAWSVLSGRSYNEQFF.

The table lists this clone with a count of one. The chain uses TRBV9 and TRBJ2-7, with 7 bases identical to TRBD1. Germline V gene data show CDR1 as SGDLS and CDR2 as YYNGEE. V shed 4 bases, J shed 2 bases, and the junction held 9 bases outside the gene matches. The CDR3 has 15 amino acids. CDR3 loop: CASSSAQGGPYEQYF. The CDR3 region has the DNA TGTGCCAGCAGCTCTGCCCAAGGGGGCCCCTACGAGCAGTACTTC.

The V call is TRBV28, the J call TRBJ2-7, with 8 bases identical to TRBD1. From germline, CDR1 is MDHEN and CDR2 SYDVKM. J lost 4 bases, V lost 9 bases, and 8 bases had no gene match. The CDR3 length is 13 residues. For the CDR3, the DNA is TGTGCCAGTACCGGGACAGGAGAGTACGAGCAGTACTTC. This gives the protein CASTGTGEYEQYF.

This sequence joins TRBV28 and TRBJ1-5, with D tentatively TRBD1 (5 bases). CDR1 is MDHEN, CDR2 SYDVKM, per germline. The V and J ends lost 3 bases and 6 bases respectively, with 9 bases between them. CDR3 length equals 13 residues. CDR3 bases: TGTGCCAGCAGTTTTCGGGGGACTCAGCCCCAGCATTTT. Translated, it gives CASSFRGTQPQHF.

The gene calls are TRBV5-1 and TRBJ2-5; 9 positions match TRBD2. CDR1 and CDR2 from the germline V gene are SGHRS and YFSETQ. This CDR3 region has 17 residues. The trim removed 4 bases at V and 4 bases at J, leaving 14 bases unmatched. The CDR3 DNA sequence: TGCGCCAGCAGCCCGCCCGGGTTAGCGGGGGCCCCAGAGACCCAGTACTTC. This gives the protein CASSPPGLAGAPETQYF.

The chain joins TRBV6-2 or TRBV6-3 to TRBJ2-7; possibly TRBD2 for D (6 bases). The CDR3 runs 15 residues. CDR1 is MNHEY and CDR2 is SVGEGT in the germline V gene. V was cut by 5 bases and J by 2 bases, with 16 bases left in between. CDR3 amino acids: CASSTTRRVPYEQYF. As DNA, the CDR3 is TGTGCCAGCAGTACAACACGGAGGGTCCCCTACGAGCAGTACTTC.

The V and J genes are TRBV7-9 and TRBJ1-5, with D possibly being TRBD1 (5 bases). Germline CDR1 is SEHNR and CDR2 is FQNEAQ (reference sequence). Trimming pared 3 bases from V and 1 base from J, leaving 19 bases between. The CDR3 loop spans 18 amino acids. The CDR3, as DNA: TGTGCCAGCAGCTTCTCGCGGGGGACGGGGAGCAGCAATCAGCCCCAGCATTTT. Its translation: CASSFSRGTGSSNQPQHF. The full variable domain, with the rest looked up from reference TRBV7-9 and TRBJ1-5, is DTGVSQNPRHKITKRGQNVTFRCDPISEHNRLYWYRQTLGQGPEFLTYFQNEAQLEKSRLLSDRFSAERPKGSFSTLEIQRTEQGDSAMYLCASSFSRGTGSSNQPQHFGDGTRLSIL.

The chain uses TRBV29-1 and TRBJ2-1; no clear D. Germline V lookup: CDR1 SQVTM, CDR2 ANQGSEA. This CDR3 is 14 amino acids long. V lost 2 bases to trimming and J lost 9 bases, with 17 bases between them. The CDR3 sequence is CSVEYLSPNGEQFF. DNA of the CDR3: TGCAGCGTTGAATATCTAAGCCCGAACGGTGAGCAGTTCTTC.

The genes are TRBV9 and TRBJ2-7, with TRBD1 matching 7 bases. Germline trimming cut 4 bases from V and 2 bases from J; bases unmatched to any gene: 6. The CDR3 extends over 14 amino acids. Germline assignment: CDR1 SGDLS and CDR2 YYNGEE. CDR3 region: CASSLWDSTYEQYF. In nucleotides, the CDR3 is TGTGCCAGCAGCTTATGGGACAGTACCTACGAGCAGTACTTC.

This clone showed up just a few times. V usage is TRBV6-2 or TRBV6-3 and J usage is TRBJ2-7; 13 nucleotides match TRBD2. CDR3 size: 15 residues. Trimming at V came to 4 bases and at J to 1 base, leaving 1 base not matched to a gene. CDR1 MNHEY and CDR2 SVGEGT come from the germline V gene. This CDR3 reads CASSLGLAGSYEQYF. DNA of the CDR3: TGTGCCAGCAGTTTGGGACTAGCGGGGTCCTACGAGCAGTACTTC.

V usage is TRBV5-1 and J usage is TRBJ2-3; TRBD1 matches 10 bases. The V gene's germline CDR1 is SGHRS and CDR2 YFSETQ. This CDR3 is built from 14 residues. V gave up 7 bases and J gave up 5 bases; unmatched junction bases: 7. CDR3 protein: CASSEGDRGDTQYF. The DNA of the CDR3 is TGCGCCAGCTCCGAAGGGGACAGGGGAGATACGCAGTATTTT.

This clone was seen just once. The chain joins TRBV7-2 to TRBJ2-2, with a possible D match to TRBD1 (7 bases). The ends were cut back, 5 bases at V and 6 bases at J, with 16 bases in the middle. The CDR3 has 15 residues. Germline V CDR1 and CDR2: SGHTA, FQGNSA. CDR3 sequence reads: CASSARGALAGELFF. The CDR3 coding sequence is TGTGCCAGCAGCGCCAGGGGGGCGTTGGCCGGGGAGCTGTTTTTT.